Listed below are T cell receptor beta chains from one sample, sequenced in a study of blood T cell repertoires in COVID-19. Assay: immunoSEQ multiplex PCR; the TCRdb copy retains only in-frame clones and omits some. In the table there are tens of thousands of clones, around 82% of which are singletons. Source material: peripheral blood. Every receptor here comes from a man in his forties or fifties with active COVID-19. CDR3s include the opening cysteine and the closing phenylalanine or tryptophan. Fields, in order: D gene, V gene, clone size, J gene, CDR3 protein, CDR3 DNA. D genes are given only for firm matches. Not every row has a clone size; where given, it reads once, few, many or a size class.

d_call: .
v_call: TRBV6-2/TRBV6-3
clone_size: .
j_call: TRBJ2-1
cdr3_aa: CASSYSSRGESSYNEQFF
cdr3_nt: TGTGCCAGCAGTTACTCGAGTCGCGGGGAGAGCTCCTACAATGAGCAGTTCTTC

d_call: TRBD1
v_call: TRBV2
clone_size: .
j_call: TRBJ2-7
cdr3_aa: CASSPGTAVSYEQYF
cdr3_nt: TGTGCCAGCAGCCCCGGGACAGCGGTCTCCTACGAGCAGTACTTC

d_call: TRBD2
v_call: TRBV4-2
clone_size: once
j_call: TRBJ2-3
cdr3_aa: CASSQEAGGRLERDTQYF
cdr3_nt: TGTGCCAGCAGCCAAGAAGCGGGGGGTCGGTTGGAGAGAGATACGCAGTATTTT

d_call: .
v_call: TRBV9
clone_size: .
j_call: TRBJ1-3
cdr3_aa: CASSSTLGSGNTIYF
cdr3_nt: TGTGCCAGCAGCTCCACTCTAGGCTCTGGAAACACCATATATTTT

d_call: .
v_call: TRBV9
clone_size: .
j_call: TRBJ2-1
cdr3_aa: CASSAPRVDNEQFF
cdr3_nt: TGTGCCAGCAGCGCCCCCAGGGTTGACAATGAGCAGTTCTTC

d_call: .
v_call: TRBV14
clone_size: few
j_call: TRBJ2-2
cdr3_aa: CASSPNLLNTGELFF
cdr3_nt: TGTGCCAGCAGCCCTAACCTCCTCAACACCGGGGAGCTGTTTTTT

d_call: TRBD2
v_call: TRBV7-6
clone_size: .
j_call: TRBJ2-3
cdr3_aa: CASSLAGGRPTDTQYF
cdr3_nt: TGTGCCAGCAGCTTAGCGGGGGGGAGGCCCACAGATACGCAGTATTTT

d_call: TRBD1
v_call: TRBV5-3
clone_size: .
j_call: TRBJ1-2
cdr3_aa: CARNGTGELLNYGYTF
cdr3_nt: TGTGCCAGAAATGGTACAGGGGAGCTTCTTAACTATGGCTACACCTTC

d_call: TRBD2
v_call: TRBV5-4
clone_size: .
j_call: TRBJ2-1
cdr3_aa: CASRSSSGGQFF
cdr3_nt: TGTGCCAGCAGATCCTCTAGCGGAGGGCAGTTCTTC

d_call: .
v_call: TRBV10-1
clone_size: once
j_call: TRBJ1-4
cdr3_aa: CANLRGGEKLFF
cdr3_nt: TGCGCCAACCTCAGGGGCGGTGAAAAACTGTTTTTT

d_call: TRBD2
v_call: TRBV11-3
clone_size: .
j_call: TRBJ2-2
cdr3_aa: CASSPALADANTGELFF
cdr3_nt: TGTGCCAGCAGCCCCGCCCTAGCGGACGCGAACACCGGGGAGCTGTTTTTT

d_call: TRBD2
v_call: TRBV15
clone_size: .
j_call: TRBJ2-5
cdr3_aa: CATSSREDFQETQYF
cdr3_nt: TGTGCCACCAGCAGCCGGGAGGATTTTCAAGAGACCCAGTACTTC

d_call: TRBD1
v_call: TRBV5-4
clone_size: .
j_call: TRBJ2-6
cdr3_aa: CASSSDRVSNVLTF
cdr3_nt: TGTGCCAGCAGCTCGGACAGGGTGTCCAACGTCCTGACTTTC

d_call: TRBD2
v_call: TRBV10-1
clone_size: few
j_call: TRBJ2-7
cdr3_aa: CASSSSGAYEQYF
cdr3_nt: TGCGCCAGCAGTTCTAGCGGAGCCTACGAGCAGTACTTC

d_call: TRBD2
v_call: TRBV27
clone_size: .
j_call: TRBJ2-1
cdr3_aa: CASSLSLEWRLAGGREQFF
cdr3_nt: TGTGCCAGCAGTTTATCTCTAGAGTGGAGACTAGCGGGAGGTCGTGAGCAGTTCTTC

d_call: .
v_call: TRBV9
clone_size: .
j_call: TRBJ2-1
cdr3_aa: CASSVGGFSYNEQFF
cdr3_nt: TGTGCCAGCAGCGTAGGGGGCTTTTCCTACAATGAGCAGTTCTTC

d_call: TRBD1
v_call: TRBV19
clone_size: .
j_call: TRBJ2-1
cdr3_aa: CASRFGQGAGEQFF
cdr3_nt: TGTGCCAGTAGATTTGGACAGGGGGCGGGCGAGCAGTTCTTC

d_call: TRBD1
v_call: TRBV9
clone_size: few
j_call: TRBJ1-2
cdr3_aa: CASSPPTGYGYTF
cdr3_nt: TGTGCCAGCAGCCCACCGACAGGGTATGGCTACACCTTC

d_call: .
v_call: TRBV7-2
clone_size: .
j_call: TRBJ2-1
cdr3_aa: CASSLPPSYNEQFF
cdr3_nt: TGTGCCAGCAGCTTACCCCCTAGCTATAATGAGCAGTTCTTC

d_call: .
v_call: TRBV27
clone_size: once
j_call: TRBJ1-6
cdr3_aa: CASSTYGGANPSPLHF
cdr3_nt: TGTGCCAGCAGTACCTATGGGGGGGCAAACCCTTCACCCCTCCACTTT

d_call: .
v_call: TRBV5-1
clone_size: once
j_call: TRBJ2-3
cdr3_aa: CASSLAGGAGNTDTQYF
cdr3_nt: TGCGCCAGCAGCTTGGCGGGGGGCGCGGGGAACACAGATACGCAGTATTTT

d_call: TRBD1
v_call: TRBV5-5
clone_size: few
j_call: TRBJ1-1
cdr3_aa: CASSWSLAGGNTEAFF
cdr3_nt: TGTGCCAGCAGCTGGTCTCTGGCAGGGGGCAACACTGAAGCTTTCTTT

d_call: .
v_call: TRBV27
clone_size: .
j_call: TRBJ2-7
cdr3_aa: CASSYRENYEQYF
cdr3_nt: TGTGCCAGCAGTTACAGGGAGAACTACGAGCAGTACTTC

d_call: TRBD1
v_call: TRBV11-2
clone_size: .
j_call: TRBJ1-2
cdr3_aa: CASSPGTGGLGDYGYTF
cdr3_nt: TGTGCCAGCAGCCCCGGGACAGGGGGCTTGGGGGACTATGGCTACACCTTC

d_call: TRBD1
v_call: TRBV30
clone_size: .
j_call: TRBJ2-7
cdr3_aa: CAWSPGQLYEQYF
cdr3_nt: TGTGCCTGGAGTCCGGGACAGCTCTACGAGCAGTACTTC

d_call: TRBD1
v_call: TRBV6-5
clone_size: few
j_call: TRBJ2-7
cdr3_aa: CASSYWDSEEQYF
cdr3_nt: TGTGCCAGCAGTTACTGGGACAGTGAGGAGCAGTACTTC

d_call: .
v_call: TRBV6-5
clone_size: .
j_call: TRBJ1-5
cdr3_aa: CASRAGNQPQHF
cdr3_nt: TGTGCCAGCCGCGCCGGCAATCAGCCCCAGCATTTT

d_call: TRBD1
v_call: TRBV5-4
clone_size: .
j_call: TRBJ2-5
cdr3_aa: CASSLPGQGRETQYF
cdr3_nt: TGTGCCAGCAGTCTTCCGGGACAGGGGAGAGAGACCCAGTACTTC

d_call: TRBD2
v_call: TRBV7-3
clone_size: .
j_call: TRBJ2-3
cdr3_aa: CASSPFIAGYTDTQYF
cdr3_nt: TGTGCCAGCAGCCCTTTCATAGCGGGGTACACAGATACGCAGTATTTT

d_call: .
v_call: TRBV19
clone_size: .
j_call: TRBJ2-7
cdr3_aa: CASSPRGMNYEQYF
cdr3_nt: TGTGCCAGTAGTCCGAGGGGGATGAACTACGAGCAGTACTTC

d_call: .
v_call: TRBV4-1
clone_size: .
j_call: TRBJ2-7
cdr3_aa: CASSQGPGQVYEQYF
cdr3_nt: TGCGCCAGCAGCCAGGGACCGGGACAAGTCTACGAGCAGTACTTC

d_call: TRBD1
v_call: TRBV3-1/TRBV3-2
clone_size: .
j_call: TRBJ2-4
cdr3_aa: CASSSRGQAAKNIQYF
cdr3_nt: TGTGCCAGCAGCTCTCGGGGACAGGCCGCCAAAAACATTCAGTACTTC

d_call: .
v_call: TRBV6-4
clone_size: .
j_call: TRBJ1-1
cdr3_aa: CASRAEGLGNTEAFF
cdr3_nt: TGTGCCAGCAGGGCCGAGGGTTTGGGGAACACTGAAGCTTTCTTT